This is a list of T cell receptor beta chains from one sample in a study of T cell repertoires in cytomegalovirus infection. TCRdb re-called the reads through MiXCR, storing one row per CDR3 protein. The sample has more than 150,000 distinct CDR3 sequences; under 30% are singletons. Sequenced material: PBMCs. These TCRs come from a human donor in good health (CMV status not recorded). Some clones in this sample may be carry-over from other donors' samples. CDR3s include the opening cysteine and the closing phenylalanine or tryptophan. Each record gives: CDR3 protein, CDR3 DNA, clone size, D gene, J gene, V gene. D genes are given only for firm matches. Size tells how often a clone was seen (once, few, many) or the class of an expanded clone, and some rows leave it out.

CASRIGTAREAFF,TGTGCCAGCAGAATAGGGACAGCCCGAGAAGCTTTCTTT,many,TRBD1,TRBJ1-1,TRBV12-3/TRBV12-4
CASSLTSGGGTDTQYF,TGCGCCAGCAGCTTGACTAGCGGGGGGGGGACAGATACGCAGTATTTT,NA,TRBD2,TRBJ2-3,TRBV5-1
CASSPTGTGETQYF,TGTGCCAGCAGCCCCACCGGGACAGGGGAGACCCAGTACTTC,few,TRBD1,TRBJ2-5,TRBV7-2
CASSYLRTAPRAYEQYF,TGTGCCAGCAGTTACCTTCGGACAGCCCCCAGAGCCTACGAGCAGTACTTC,NA,NA,TRBJ2-7,TRBV6-2/TRBV6-3
CASSHQGRAFF,TGCGCCAGCAGCCACCAGGGGAGAGCTTTCTTT,few,NA,TRBJ1-1,TRBV4-1
CASRGGGNSFAGTDTQYF,TGCGCCAGTCGGGGCGGGGGGAATTCCTTCGCTGGCACAGATACGCAGTATTTT,NA,TRBD2,TRBJ2-3,TRBV5-1
CASSYSRRADSGANVLTF,TGTGCCAGCAGTTACTCGAGAAGGGCCGACTCTGGGGCCAACGTCCTGACTTTC,NA,NA,TRBJ2-6,TRBV6-6
CSARVGTGTGSYNEQFF,TGCAGTGCTAGAGTCGGTACAGGGACCGGCTCCTACAATGAGCAGTTCTTC,few,NA,TRBJ2-1,TRBV20-1
CASSRAYSYNSPLHF,TGTGCCTCCTCACGGGCTTACTCCTATAATTCACCCCTCCACTTT,NA,NA,TRBJ1-6,TRBV11-2
CASSFQILQGEIQYF,TGTGCCAGCAGCTTCCAGATTTTACAGGGGGAGATTCAGTACTTC,many,TRBD1,TRBJ2-4,TRBV7-2
CASSSASGNTEAFF,TGTGCCAGCAGCTCGGCTAGTGGGAACACTGAAGCTTTCTTT,NA,NA,TRBJ1-1,TRBV7-6
CASRTTGGGTEAFF,TGTGCCAGCAGAACAACAGGGGGCGGAACTGAAGCTTTCTTT,NA,TRBD1,TRBJ1-1,TRBV12-3/TRBV12-4
CASSWTGGETQYF,TGTGCCAGCAGCTGGACAGGCGGGGAGACCCAGTACTTC,few,TRBD1,TRBJ2-5,TRBV7-3
CASSSWTGTGELFF,TGTGCCAGCAGCTCCTGGACAGGGACCGGGGAGCTGTTTTTT,NA,TRBD1,TRBJ2-2,TRBV7-2
CASSRARGSGVTPGEQFF,TGTGCCAGCAGCCGTGCCCGGGGTAGCGGGGTCACCCCGGGTGAGCAGTTCTTC,few,TRBD2,TRBJ2-1,TRBV7-3
CASTRRGDGYTF,TGTGCCAGCACCAGGCGGGGGGATGGCTACACCTTC,NA,NA,TRBJ1-2,TRBV6-5
CAWRRGLPTEAFF,TGTGCCTGGAGGAGGGGGCTTCCGACTGAAGCTTTCTTT,NA,TRBD1,TRBJ1-1,TRBV30
CAISEGPDRAYEQYF,TGTGCCATCAGTGAGGGCCCGGATCGGGCCTACGAGCAGTACTTC,few,NA,TRBJ2-7,TRBV10-3
CASGQTGAQDEQFF,TGTGCCAGCGGTCAGACAGGGGCCCAAGATGAGCAGTTCTTC,NA,TRBD1,TRBJ2-1,TRBV11-2
CASSQEGQGRGYTF,TGCGCCAGCAGCCAAGAAGGACAGGGACGTGGCTACACCTTC,few,TRBD1,TRBJ1-2,TRBV4-1
CASSFKSPDTQYF,TGTGCCAGCAGCTTCAAGTCCCCAGATACGCAGTATTTT,few,NA,TRBJ2-3,TRBV7-2
CASRQQDIYNSPLHF,TGTGCCAGTAGACAGCAGGATATCTATAATTCACCCCTCCACTTT,few,NA,TRBJ1-6,TRBV19
CSAAPPPPNIQYF,TGCAGTGCTGCCCCCCCTCCTCCCAACATTCAGTACTTC,few,NA,TRBJ2-4,TRBV20-1
CASSTRGNQPQHF,TGTGCCAGCTCAACCCGGGGTAATCAGCCCCAGCATTTT,NA,NA,TRBJ1-5,TRBV7-2
CASGLGTGNEGNTIYF,TGTGCTAGTGGTTTGGGCACAGGGAACGAAGGAAACACCATATATTTT,NA,NA,TRBJ1-3,TRBV12-5
CATSRSWTDEKLFF,TGTGCCACCAGCAGATCTTGGACAGATGAAAAACTGTTTTTT,NA,NA,TRBJ1-4,TRBV15
CASSLYGGGVWTDTQYF,TGTGCCAGCAGCTTGTACGGGGGGGGCGTCTGGACAGATACGCAGTATTTT,NA,TRBD2,TRBJ2-3,TRBV5-5
CASRSPSTDTQYF,TGTGCCAGCCGGTCCCCTAGCACAGATACGCAGTATTTT,NA,NA,TRBJ2-3,TRBV12-3/TRBV12-4
CASSYSEGARNQPQHF,TGTGCCAGCAGTTACTCGGAGGGAGCCCGCAATCAGCCCCAGCATTTT,NA,NA,TRBJ1-5,TRBV6-2/TRBV6-3
CASSLGTASYEQYF,TGTGCCAGCAGTTTGGGGACAGCCTCCTACGAGCAGTACTTC,many,TRBD1,TRBJ2-7,TRBV12-3/TRBV12-4
CASSSVSYGYTF,TGTGCCAGCAGCTCAGTTTCCTATGGCTACACCTTC,few,NA,TRBJ1-2,TRBV7-8
CAISESPGVNYGYTF,TGTGCCATCAGTGAGTCGCCAGGTGTTAACTATGGCTACACCTTC,NA,NA,TRBJ1-2,TRBV10-3
CASSFRTGYYEQYF,TGTGCCAGTAGTTTCAGGACAGGATACTACGAGCAGTACTTC,few,TRBD1,TRBJ2-7,TRBV19
CSVITGLVGGPEFF,TGCAGCGTTATCACGGGACTAGTCGGCGGTCCTGAGTTCTTC,few,TRBD2,TRBJ2-1,TRBV29-1
CASSLSSGANYGYTF,TGTGCCAGCAGCTTAAGCTCAGGGGCTAACTATGGCTACACCTTC,NA,NA,TRBJ1-2,TRBV7-3
CSVLGTRYEQYF,TGCAGCGTTCTAGGGACTCGCTACGAGCAGTACTTC,NA,NA,TRBJ2-7,TRBV29-1
CASSIAGTGDSPLHF,TGTGCCAGCAGCATAGCCGGGACAGGGGATTCACCCCTCCACTTT,many,TRBD1,TRBJ1-6,TRBV7-2
CASSGTSGGADTQYF,TGTGCCAGCAGTGGTACTAGCGGGGGGGCAGATACGCAGTATTTT,NA,TRBD2,TRBJ2-3,TRBV6-1
CASSLQGGYEKLFF,TGTGCCAGCAGCTTACAAGGAGGTTATGAAAAACTGTTTTTT,NA,NA,TRBJ1-4,TRBV11-2
CASSLGGGSPDTQYF,TGTGCCAGCAGCTTGGGCGGGGGCTCGCCAGATACGCAGTATTTT,many,NA,TRBJ2-3,TRBV7-2
CASSLDGSPYEQYF,TGCGCCAGCAGCTTGGACGGGTCCCCCTACGAGCAGTACTTC,NA,NA,TRBJ2-7,TRBV5-1
CASSEGREQPYEQYF,TGCGCCAGCAGTGAAGGGAGGGAACAGCCCTACGAGCAGTACTTC,few,TRBD2,TRBJ2-7,TRBV10-1
CASSTLLGQAKDF,TGTGCCAGCAGCACCCTCCTCGGACAGGCCAAAGACTTC,NA,TRBD1,TRBJ2-5,TRBV7-8
CASRQNRGRQPQHF,TGTGCCAGCAGACAAAACAGGGGGCGTCAGCCCCAGCATTTT,many,TRBD1,TRBJ1-5,TRBV7-2
CASSHPQGVPYNEQFF,TGCGCCAGCAGCCATCCCCAGGGGGTTCCCTACAATGAGCAGTTCTTC,NA,TRBD1,TRBJ2-1,TRBV4-3
CVSSFGGTTYEQYF,TGTGTCAGCAGCTTTGGCGGGACAACCTACGAGCAGTACTTC,NA,NA,TRBJ2-7,TRBV7-2
CASSLTTSGGASPYNEQFF,TGCGCCAGCAGCTTAACAACTAGCGGGGGGGCCTCCCCCTACAATGAGCAGTTCTTC,NA,TRBD2,TRBJ2-1,TRBV5-1
CASSLPREGTPLHF,TGTGCCAGCAGTTTACCCCGGGAGGGTACACCCCTCCACTTT,many,NA,TRBJ1-6,TRBV28
CASSVGVTNEKLFF,TGTGCCAGTAGTGTGGGGGTGACTAATGAAAAACTGTTTTTT,NA,NA,TRBJ1-4,TRBV19
CASSQGDRWSFPGANVLTF,TGCGCCAGCAGCCAGGGGGACAGGTGGTCCTTCCCTGGGGCCAACGTCCTGACTTTC,once,TRBD1,TRBJ2-6,TRBV4-3
CASTRTSGGLTDTQYF,TGTGCCAGTACCCGGACTAGCGGGGGCCTCACAGATACGCAGTATTTT,few,TRBD2,TRBJ2-3,TRBV19
CASSYERGTEAFF,TGTGCCAGCAGTTACGAGAGGGGCACTGAAGCTTTCTTT,NA,NA,TRBJ1-1,TRBV6-2/TRBV6-3
CASSLRDLGARAQYF,TGTGCCAGCAGTTTGAGGGACCTCGGGGCGAGGGCGCAGTATTTT,NA,NA,TRBJ2-3,TRBV7-9